This T cell receptor beta chain was recovered during a study of spatial heterogeneity in lung cancer. The CDR3 is 15 residues long. Germline CDR1 and CDR2: DFQATT and SNEGSKA (reference sequence). Trimming took off 3 bases at V and 4 bases at J, with 18 bases between the two ends. By sample fraction, this clonotype is medium-sized. Because the library targeted alpha chains, this beta chain is an off-target read whose size means little. Each CDR3 protein gets one entry after TCRdb re-called the 5' RACE reads with MiXCR. The sample has thousands of distinct CDR3 sequences, around 18% seen once. Noted time point: sample taken at primary tumor resection. No cell sorting; template was whole RNA from tumor, lung tissue or PBMC.

The sequences come from normal lung tissue next to the tumor, collected at surgery. The chain is built from TRBV20-1 and TRBJ2-5; a weak D match, TRBD1 (5 bases). The clonotype was recovered from a male donor with early-stage non-small cell lung cancer. For the CDR3, the DNA is TGCAGTGCTAGTCATCGTCAGGGCAATCCAGAGACCCAGTACTTC. As protein: CSASHRQGNPETQYF.